Below, 14 T cell receptor beta chains from the same sample are listed, as sequenced in a study of response to subunit inactivated influenza vaccine. One entry per CDR3 protein results from TCRdb running MiXCR on the RT-PCR reads. The sample shows about 540,000 distinct CDR3 sequences, less than 25% of them seen only once. This sample was shared with a second study, whose subject was T cells expressing NK-cell markers. That source reports: UMI-tagged 5'RACE template switching yielded the TCR beta cDNA.

Specimen: CD4+ T cells sorted from PBMCs, collected 12 days after vaccination. The receptors originated from a man aged 45 to 65 who received an inactivated influenza vaccine.

In its sample, this clonotype was seen a few times. The gene calls are TRBV24-1 and TRBJ2-1; 9 bases map to TRBD2. CDR3 length: 16 residues. Germline trimming cut 0 bases from V and 3 bases from J; bases unmatched to any gene: 2. Germline V gene data show CDR1 as KGHDR and CDR2 as SFDVKD. CDR3 DNA sequence: TGTGCCACCAGTGATTTGGCTAGCGGGGACTACAATGAGCAGTTCTTC. Amino acids: CATSDLASGDYNEQFF.

This clonotype was seen a few times. The chain couples TRBV7-2 to TRBJ1-1; 7 nucleotides match TRBD1. V was clipped by 5 bases and J by 1 base; unmatched bases: 4. Germline CDR1 is SGHTA and CDR2 is FQGNSA. There are 14 residues in the CDR3. The CDR3 DNA is TGTGCCAGCAGCAGAGGGACAGCGAACACTGAAGCTTTCTTT. This gives the protein CASSRGTANTEAFF.

This clonotype is a singleton in its sample. The chain links TRBV7-2 to TRBJ1-2; the match to TRBD1 covers 7 bases. V lost 5 bases to trimming and J lost 2 bases; unmatched junction nucleotides: 14. Germline V gene data show CDR1 as SGHTA and CDR2 as FQGNSA. The CDR3 has 17 residues. The CDR3 loop is CASSLVPGTDLNYGYTF. CDR3 DNA: TGTGCCAGCAGCCTCGTCCCGGGGACAGATTTAAACTATGGCTACACCTTC.

This clonotype was observed a handful of times. The rearrangement links TRBV5-1 to TRBJ2-1; D uncertain. Germline CDR1 reads SGHRS; CDR2 reads YFSETQ. The V end was cut by 2 bases, the J end by 6 bases, with 6 bases between. CDR3 length: 12 amino acids. CDR3 amino acids: CASSLGINEQFF. The DNA of the CDR3 is TGCGCCAGCAGCTTAGGGATCAATGAGCAGTTCTTC.

The rearrangement uses TRBV14 and TRBJ2-1, with 8 positions matching TRBD1. CDR3 length equals 16 residues. J lost 4 bases, V lost 4 bases, and 9 bases had no gene match. CDR1 SGHDN and CDR2 FVKESK come from the germline V gene. CDR3 sequence reads: CASSPPGTGLYNEQFF. CDR3 DNA: TGTGCCAGCAGCCCCCCAGGGACAGGACTTTACAATGAGCAGTTCTTC.

This clonotype was recorded only once. The rearrangement joins TRBV15 to TRBJ2-7; D is perhaps TRBD1 (5 bases). Germline lookup yields CDR1 LNHNV and CDR2 YYDKDF (reference sequence). V was shortened by 0 bases and J by 2 bases, with 8 bases between the two germline ends. The CDR3 contains 14 residues. The CDR3 region is CATSRDAGPYEQYF. The CDR3 region has the DNA TGTGCCACCAGCAGAGACGCAGGGCCCTACGAGCAGTACTTC. Using reference TRBV15 and TRBJ2-7 for the parts outside the CDR3, the full variable domain is DAMVIQNPRYQVTQFGKPVTLSCSQTLNHNVMYWYQQKSSQAPKLLFHYYDKDFNNEADTPDNFQSRRPNTSFCFLDIRSPGLGDTAMYLCATSRDAGPYEQYFGPGTRLTVT.

J is TRBJ1-5 and V is TRBV30, with TRBD1 identical over 7 bases. The CDR3 spans 16 residues. V was clipped by 1 base and J by 6 bases; unmatched bases: 12. Germline V gives CDR1 GTSNPN, CDR2 SVGIG (reference sequence). Here the CDR3 DNA reads TGTGCCTGGAGTGACGGGGGCAGGGGGTTAGGTCAGCCCCAGCATTTT. The encoded protein is CAWSDGGRGLGQPQHF. Together with reference TRBV30 and TRBJ1-5, the CDR3 gives the full variable domain: SQTIHQWPATLVQPVGSPLSLECTVEGTSNPNLYWYRQAAGRGLQLLFYSVGIGQISSEVPQNLSASRPQDRQFILSSKKLLLSDSGFYLCAWSDGGRGLGQPQHFGDGTRLSIL.

The table lists this clonotype with a few counts. The chain has TRBV7-2 and TRBJ2-7, with 9 bases that match TRBD1. Germline CDR1 and CDR2: SGHTA and FQGNSA. The CDR3 is 15 residues long. V trimming: 5 bases; J trimming: 0 bases; junction bases outside the gene matches: 5. The CDR3 DNA sequence: TGTGCCAGCAGCCGGGACAGGGCGAGCTCCTACGAGCAGTACTTC. Protein: CASSRDRASSYEQYF.

The chain is built from TRBV4-1 and TRBJ1-6; the D is unclear. The CDR3 is 14 amino acids. Between the trimmed V and J ends, which lost 1 base and 14 bases, there was a span of 15 bases. Germline V lookup: CDR1 MGHRA, CDR2 YSYEKL. CDR3 in amino acids: CASSQVLGRITLHF. Here the CDR3 DNA reads TGCGCCAGCAGCCAAGTTCTAGGGCGGATTACCCTCCACTTT.

This clonotype was detected only a few times. This rearrangement joins TRBV7-8 to TRBJ2-3; 8 positions agree with TRBD2. The CDR3 runs to 17 residues. V shed 6 bases, J shed 0 bases, and the junction held 11 bases outside the gene matches. Germline loops: CDR1 SGHVS, CDR2 FQNEAQ. CDR3 bases: TGTGCCAGCAGGCAAGGCGGGGGGAGCGGGAGCACAGATACGCAGTATTTT. The encoded protein is CASRQGGGSGSTDTQYF.

This chain joins TRBV5-1 and TRBJ2-3; tentative D call: TRBD1 (6 bases). With 4 bases removed from V and 5 bases from J, the gap between germline ends came to 14 bases. From germline, CDR1 is SGHRS and CDR2 YFSETQ. The CDR3 contains 14 residues. CDR3 sequence reads: CASSPGGGLDTQYF. The CDR3 DNA reads as TGCGCCAGCAGCCCGGGTGGGGGCTTAGATACGCAGTATTTT.

The chain joins TRBV12-3 or TRBV12-4 to TRBJ2-5, with TRBD2 matching 9 bases. V lost 2 bases to trimming and J lost 5 bases; unmatched junction nucleotides: 6. This CDR3 region has 15 residues. The CDR3 DNA sequence: TGTGCCAGCAGTTTATACGCTAGCGGGACGGAGACCCAGTACTTC. Protein product: CASSLYASGTETQYF.

The table lists this clonotype with a few counts. This chain connects TRBV20-1 to TRBJ2-3; weak D call: TRBD2 (6 bases). The germline CDR1 and CDR2 sequences are DFQATT and SNEGSKA (reference sequence). V lost 1 base and J lost 4, with 12 bases in between. The CDR3 has 14 amino acids. The CDR3: CSARAGTRPDTQYF. The DNA for the CDR3 is TGCAGTGCTAGAGCTGGGACTCGGCCAGATACGCAGTATTTT.

V usage is TRBV4-3 and J usage is TRBJ1-2, with a tentative D call TRBD1 (5 bases). CDR1 and CDR2 from the germline V gene are LGHNA and YSLEER. The CDR3 totals 17 residues. V was clipped by 3 bases and J by 0 bases, with 17 bases between them. CDR3 protein: CASSQGVRSAPNYGYTF. In DNA, the CDR3 is TGCGCCAGCAGCCAGGGGGTCAGGAGTGCACCTAACTATGGCTACACCTTC.